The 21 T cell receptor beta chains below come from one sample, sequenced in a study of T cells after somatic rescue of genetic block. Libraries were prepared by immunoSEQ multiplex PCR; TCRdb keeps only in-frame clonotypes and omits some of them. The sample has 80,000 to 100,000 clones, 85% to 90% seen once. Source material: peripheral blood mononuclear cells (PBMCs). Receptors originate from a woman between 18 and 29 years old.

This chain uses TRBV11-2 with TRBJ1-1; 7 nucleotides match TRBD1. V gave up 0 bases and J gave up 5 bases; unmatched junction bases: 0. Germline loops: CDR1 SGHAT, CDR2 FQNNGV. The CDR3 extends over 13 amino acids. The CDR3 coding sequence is TGTGCCAGCAGCTTAGAACAGGGGACTGAAGCTTTCTTT. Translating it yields CASSLEQGTEAFF.

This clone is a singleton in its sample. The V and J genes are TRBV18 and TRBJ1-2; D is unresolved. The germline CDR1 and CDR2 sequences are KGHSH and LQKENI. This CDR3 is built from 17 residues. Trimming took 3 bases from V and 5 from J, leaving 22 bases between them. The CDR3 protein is CASSPRKGFTSEYGYTF. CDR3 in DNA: TGTGCCAGCTCACCGAGGAAAGGGTTCACCTCTGAGTATGGCTACACCTTC.

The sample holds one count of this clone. This chain's CDR3 is CASSARNTEAFF. In nucleotides, the CDR3 is TGTGCCAGCAGCGCCCGGAACACTGAAGCTTTCTTT. This chain links TRBV2 with TRBJ1-1; no clear D. The V gene lost 6 bases and the J gene lost 1 base, with 6 bases spanning the gap. Germline V CDR1 and CDR2: SNHLY, FYNNEI. There are 12 residues in the CDR3.

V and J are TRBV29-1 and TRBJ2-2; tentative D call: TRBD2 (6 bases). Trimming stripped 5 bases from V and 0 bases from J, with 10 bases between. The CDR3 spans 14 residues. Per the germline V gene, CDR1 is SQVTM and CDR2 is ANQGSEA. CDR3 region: CSVSLASNTGELFF. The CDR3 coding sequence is TGCAGCGTTTCCCTAGCGTCGAACACCGGGGAGCTGTTTTTT.

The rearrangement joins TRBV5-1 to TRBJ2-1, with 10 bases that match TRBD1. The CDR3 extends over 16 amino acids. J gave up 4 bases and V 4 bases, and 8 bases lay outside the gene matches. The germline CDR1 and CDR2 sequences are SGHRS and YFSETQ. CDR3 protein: CASSPKGDRGYNEQFF. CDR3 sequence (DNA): TGCGCCAGCAGCCCAAAGGGGGACAGGGGATACAATGAGCAGTTCTTC.

The CDR3 DNA follows: TGTGCTAGTGGTTTGGGACCGGGTTCTAGCGGGAGGGTGGCCTACGAGCAGTACTTC. Its protein product is CASGLGPGSSGRVAYEQYF. The chain combines TRBV12-5 with TRBJ2-7, with 12 positions matching TRBD2. The CDR3 spans 19 residues. V was pared by 1 base and J by 2 bases, with 12 bases of the junction left unmatched. Germline V gene sequence: CDR1 LGHNT, CDR2 FRNRAP. The full variable domain, with the rest looked up from reference TRBV12-5 and TRBJ2-7, is DARVTQTPRHKVTEMGQEVTMRCQPILGHNTVFWYRQTMMQGLELLAYFRNRAPLDDSGMPKDRFSAEMPDATLATLKIQPSEPRDSAVYFCASGLGPGSSGRVAYEQYFGPGTRLTVT.

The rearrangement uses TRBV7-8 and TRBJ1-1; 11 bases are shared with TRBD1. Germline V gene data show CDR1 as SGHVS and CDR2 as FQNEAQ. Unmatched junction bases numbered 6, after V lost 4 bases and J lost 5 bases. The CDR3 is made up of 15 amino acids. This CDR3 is CASSSWGQGGTEAFF. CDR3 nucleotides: TGTGCCAGCAGCTCATGGGGACAGGGGGGTACTGAAGCTTTCTTT.

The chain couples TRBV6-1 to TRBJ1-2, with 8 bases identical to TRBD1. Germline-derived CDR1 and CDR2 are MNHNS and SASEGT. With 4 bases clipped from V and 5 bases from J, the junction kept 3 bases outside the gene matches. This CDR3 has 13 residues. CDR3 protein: CASSVDRVYGYTF. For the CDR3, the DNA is TGTGCCAGCAGTGTGGACAGGGTTTATGGCTACACCTTC.

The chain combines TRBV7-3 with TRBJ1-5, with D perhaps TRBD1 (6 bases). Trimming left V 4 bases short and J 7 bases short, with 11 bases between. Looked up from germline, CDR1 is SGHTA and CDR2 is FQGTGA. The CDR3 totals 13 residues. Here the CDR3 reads CASSYGQNQPQHF. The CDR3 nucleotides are TGTGCCAGCAGCTACGGACAGAACCAGCCCCAGCATTTT.

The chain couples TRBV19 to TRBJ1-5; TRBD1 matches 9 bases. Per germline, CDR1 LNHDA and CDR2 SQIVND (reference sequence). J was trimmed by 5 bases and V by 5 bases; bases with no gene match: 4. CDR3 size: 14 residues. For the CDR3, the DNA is TGTGCCAGTAGTCTCCGGGACAGGGATCAGCCCCAGCATTTT. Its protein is CASSLRDRDQPQHF.

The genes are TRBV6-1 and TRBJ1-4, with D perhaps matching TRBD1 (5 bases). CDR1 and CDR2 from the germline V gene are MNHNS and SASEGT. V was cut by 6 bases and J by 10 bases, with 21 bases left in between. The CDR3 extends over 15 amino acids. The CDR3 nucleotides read TGTGCCAGCAGGGAAAAAGCCGGGACCTTCGGAAAACTGTTTTTT. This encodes CASREKAGTFGKLFF.

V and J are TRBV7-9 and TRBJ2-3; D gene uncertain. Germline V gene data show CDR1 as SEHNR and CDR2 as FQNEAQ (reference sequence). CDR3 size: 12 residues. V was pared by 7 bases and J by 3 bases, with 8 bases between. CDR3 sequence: CASTLETDTQYF. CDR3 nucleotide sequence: TGTGCCAGCACCCTGGAAACAGATACGCAGTATTTT.

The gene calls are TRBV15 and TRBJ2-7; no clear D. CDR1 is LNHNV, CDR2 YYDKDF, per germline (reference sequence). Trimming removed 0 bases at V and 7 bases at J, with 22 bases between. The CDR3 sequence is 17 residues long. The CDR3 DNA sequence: TGTGCCACCAGCAGAGATTATAATCGGCTGGCTCTCTTTGAGCAGTACTTC. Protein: CATSRDYNRLALFEQYF.

In DNA, the CDR3 is TGTGCCAGGGGGAGAGGGACTAGCGGACTACTCCAAGAGACCCAGTACTTC. Residues: CARGRGTSGLLQETQYF. The chain combines TRBV2 with TRBJ2-5; 11 bases line up with TRBD2. The CDR3 has 17 residues. The V and J ends lost 9 bases and 1 base, in that order; junction bases with no gene match: 13. Germline lookup yields CDR1 SNHLY and CDR2 FYNNEI. The full variable domain, in which reference TRBV2 and TRBJ2-5 provide the parts outside the CDR3, is EPEVTQTPSHQVTQMGQEVILRCVPISNHLYFYWYRQILGQKVEFLVSFYNNEISEKSEIFDDQFSVERPDGSNFTLKIRSTKLEDSAMYFCARGRGTSGLLQETQYFGPGTRLLVL.

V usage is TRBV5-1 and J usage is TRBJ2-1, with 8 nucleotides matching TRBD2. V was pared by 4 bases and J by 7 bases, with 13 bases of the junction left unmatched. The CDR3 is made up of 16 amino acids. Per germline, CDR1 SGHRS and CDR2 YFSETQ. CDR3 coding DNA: TGCGCCAGCAGCGCCAAGACCCGACTAGCGAATAATGAGCAGTTCTTC. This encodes CASSAKTRLANNEQFF.

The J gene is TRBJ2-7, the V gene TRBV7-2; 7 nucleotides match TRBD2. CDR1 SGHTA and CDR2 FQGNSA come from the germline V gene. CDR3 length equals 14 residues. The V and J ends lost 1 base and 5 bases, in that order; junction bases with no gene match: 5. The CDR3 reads CASSLVRERNEQYF. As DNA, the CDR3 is TGTGCCAGCAGCTTAGTGCGGGAGAGGAACGAGCAGTACTTC.

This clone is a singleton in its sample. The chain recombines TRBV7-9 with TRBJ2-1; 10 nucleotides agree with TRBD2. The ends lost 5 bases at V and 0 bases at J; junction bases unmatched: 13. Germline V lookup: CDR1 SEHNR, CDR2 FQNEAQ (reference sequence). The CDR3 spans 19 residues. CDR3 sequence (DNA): TGTGCCAGCAGCCCCCTCGTCGCTACTAGCGGGAACTCCTACAATGAGCAGTTCTTC. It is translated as CASSPLVATSGNSYNEQFF.

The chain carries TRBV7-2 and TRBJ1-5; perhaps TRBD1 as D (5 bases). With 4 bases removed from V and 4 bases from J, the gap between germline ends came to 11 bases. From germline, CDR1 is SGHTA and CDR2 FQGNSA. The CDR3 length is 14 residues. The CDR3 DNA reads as TGTGCCAGCAGCTCCAGGGTTACGAATCAGCCCCAGCATTTT. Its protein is CASSSRVTNQPQHF. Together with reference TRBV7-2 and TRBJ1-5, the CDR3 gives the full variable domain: GAGVSQSPSNKVTEKGKDVELRCDPISGHTALYWYRQSLGQGLEFLIYFQGNSAPDKSGLPSDRFSAERTGGSVSTLTIQRTQQEDSAVYLCASSSRVTNQPQHFGDGTRLSIL.

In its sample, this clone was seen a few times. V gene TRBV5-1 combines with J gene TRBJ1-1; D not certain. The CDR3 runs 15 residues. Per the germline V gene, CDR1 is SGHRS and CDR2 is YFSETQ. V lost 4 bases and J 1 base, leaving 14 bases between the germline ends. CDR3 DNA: TGCGCCAGCAGCCCCCGTGGCCGCACGAACACTGAAGCTTTCTTT. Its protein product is CASSPRGRTNTEAFF.

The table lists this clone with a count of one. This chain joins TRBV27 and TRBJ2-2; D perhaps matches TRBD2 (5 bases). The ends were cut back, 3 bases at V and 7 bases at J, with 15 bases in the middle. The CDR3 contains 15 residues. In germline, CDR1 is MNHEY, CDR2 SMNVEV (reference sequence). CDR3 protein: CASSFSGNRHGELFF. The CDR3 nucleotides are TGTGCCAGCAGTTTTTCGGGGAACCGGCACGGGGAGCTGTTTTTT.

Here the CDR3 reads CASSLGRNNSPLHF. The DNA of the CDR3 is TGCGCCAGCAGTCTCGGGCGGAATAATTCACCCCTCCACTTT. V is TRBV10-1 and J is TRBJ1-6; D call uncertain. The CDR3 runs 14 residues. CDR1 is WNHNN and CDR2 is SYGVQD in the germline V gene (reference sequence). Trimming removed 5 bases at V and 5 bases at J, with 10 bases between.